This TCR beta chain was profiled in a study of radiotherapy plus CTLA-4 blockade in lung cancer. Notes on the study in general: Reports state that early shifts in blood T cell clones, with interferon-beta, best predicted response. Radiotherapy with ipilimumab was followed by blood expansion of tumor-derived clones.

In chemo-refractory metastatic non-small-cell lung cancer, patients got ipilimumab CTLA-4 blockade together with focal radiation. This clone showed up just a few times. Antigen specificity is unknown. The J segment lost 3 bases and the V segment lost 4 bases, leaving 7 bases of the junction unmatched. Germline V gene data show CDR1 as SNHLY and CDR2 as FYNNEI. This CDR3 is built from 16 residues. Produced via immunoSEQ multiplex PCR; TCRdb's table is partial and in-frame only. The sample consists of 80,000 or so clones, around 78% of them appearing once. The sequence was obtained from a human donor with non-small cell lung cancer who had a partial response to radiotherapy plus ipilimumab. Some clones in this sample may be carry-over from other donors' samples. The genes are TRBV2 and TRBJ2-1; 9 nucleotides agree with TRBD2. The input for sequencing was peripheral blood, taken from a patient treated with radiotherapy plus ipilimumab. The CDR3 reads CASSGRTSAFYNEQFF. The CDR3 DNA is TGTGCCAGCAGTGGGAGGACTAGCGCCTTCTACAATGAGCAGTTCTTC. The full variable domain, in which reference TRBV2 and TRBJ2-1 provide the parts outside the CDR3, is EPEVTQTPSHQVTQMGQEVILRCVPISNHLYFYWYRQILGQKVEFLVSFYNNEISEKSEIFDDQFSVERPDGSNFTLKIRSTKLEDSAMYFCASSGRTSAFYNEQFFGPGTRLTVL.